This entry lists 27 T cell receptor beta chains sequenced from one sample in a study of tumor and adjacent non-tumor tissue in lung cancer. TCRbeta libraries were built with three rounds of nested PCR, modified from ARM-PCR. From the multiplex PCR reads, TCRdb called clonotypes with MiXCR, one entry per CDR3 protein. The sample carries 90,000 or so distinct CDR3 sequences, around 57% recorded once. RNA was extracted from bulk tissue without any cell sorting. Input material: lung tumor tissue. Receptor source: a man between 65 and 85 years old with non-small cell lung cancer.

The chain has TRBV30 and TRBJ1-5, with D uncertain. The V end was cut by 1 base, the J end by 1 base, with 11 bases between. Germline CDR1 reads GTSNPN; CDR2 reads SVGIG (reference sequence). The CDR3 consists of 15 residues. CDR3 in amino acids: CAWSANTKSNQPQHF. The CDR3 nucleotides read TGTGCCTGGAGTGCAAATACGAAGAGCAATCAGCCCCAGCATTTT.

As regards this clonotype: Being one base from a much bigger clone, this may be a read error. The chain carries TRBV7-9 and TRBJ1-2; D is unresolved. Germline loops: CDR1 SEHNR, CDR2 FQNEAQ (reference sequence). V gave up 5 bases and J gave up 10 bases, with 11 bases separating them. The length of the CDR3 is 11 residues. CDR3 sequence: CASSLRADYTF. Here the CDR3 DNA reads TGTGCCAGCAGCCTGCGGGCTGACTACACCTTC.

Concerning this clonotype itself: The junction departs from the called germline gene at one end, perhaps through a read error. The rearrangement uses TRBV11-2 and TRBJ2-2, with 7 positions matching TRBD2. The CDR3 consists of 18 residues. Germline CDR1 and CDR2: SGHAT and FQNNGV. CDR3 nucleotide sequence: TGTGCCAACAGCTTAGCGATGGGGAGGGGTCCTAACACCGTGGAGCTGTTTTTT. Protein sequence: CANSLAMGRGPNTVELFF.

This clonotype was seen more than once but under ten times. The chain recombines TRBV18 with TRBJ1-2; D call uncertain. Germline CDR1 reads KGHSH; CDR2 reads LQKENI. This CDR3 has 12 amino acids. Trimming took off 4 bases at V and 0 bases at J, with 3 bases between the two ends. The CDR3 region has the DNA TGTGCCAGCTCACAGGCTAACTATGGCTACACCTTC. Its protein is CASSQANYGYTF.

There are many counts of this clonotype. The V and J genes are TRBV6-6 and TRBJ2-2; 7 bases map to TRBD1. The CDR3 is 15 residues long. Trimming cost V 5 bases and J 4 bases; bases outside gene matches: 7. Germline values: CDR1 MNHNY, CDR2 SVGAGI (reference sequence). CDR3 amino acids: CASSPTGWSTGELFF. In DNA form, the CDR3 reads TGTGCCAGCAGTCCGACAGGGTGGAGCACCGGGGAGCTGTTTTTT.

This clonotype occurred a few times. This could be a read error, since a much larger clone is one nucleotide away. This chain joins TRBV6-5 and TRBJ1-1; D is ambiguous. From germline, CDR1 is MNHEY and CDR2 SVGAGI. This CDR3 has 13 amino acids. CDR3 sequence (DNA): TGTGTCAGCAGCCGCACGGGCAGAACTGAAGCTTTCTTT. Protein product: CVSSRTGRTEAFF.

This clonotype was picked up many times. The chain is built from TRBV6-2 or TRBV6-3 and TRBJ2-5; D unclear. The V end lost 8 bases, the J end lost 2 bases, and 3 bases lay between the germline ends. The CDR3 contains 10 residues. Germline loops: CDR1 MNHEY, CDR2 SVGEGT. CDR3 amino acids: CASPQETQYF. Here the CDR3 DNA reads TGTGCCAGCCCACAAGAGACCCAGTACTTC.

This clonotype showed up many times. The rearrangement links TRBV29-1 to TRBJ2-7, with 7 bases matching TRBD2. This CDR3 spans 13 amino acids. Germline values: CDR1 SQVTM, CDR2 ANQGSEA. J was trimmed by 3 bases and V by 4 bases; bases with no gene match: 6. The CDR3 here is CSVGLPGGYEQYF. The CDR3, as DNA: TGCAGCGTTGGGCTCCCGGGGGGCTACGAGCAGTACTTC.

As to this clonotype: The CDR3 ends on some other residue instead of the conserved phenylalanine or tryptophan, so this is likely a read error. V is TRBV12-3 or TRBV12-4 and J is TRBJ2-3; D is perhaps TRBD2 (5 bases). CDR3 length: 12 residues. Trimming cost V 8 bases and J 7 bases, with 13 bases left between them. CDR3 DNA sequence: TGTGCCAGCGCGAGGGCGCCAAATACGCAGTATTAT. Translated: CASARAPNTQYY.

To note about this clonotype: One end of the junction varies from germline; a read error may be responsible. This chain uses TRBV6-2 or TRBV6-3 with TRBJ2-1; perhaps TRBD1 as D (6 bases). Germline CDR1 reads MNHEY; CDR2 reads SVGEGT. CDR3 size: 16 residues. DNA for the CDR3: TGTGCCAGCAGTAAACAGGGACCCCTCTCCTACAATGAGCAATTCTTC. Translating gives CASSKQGPLSYNEQFF.

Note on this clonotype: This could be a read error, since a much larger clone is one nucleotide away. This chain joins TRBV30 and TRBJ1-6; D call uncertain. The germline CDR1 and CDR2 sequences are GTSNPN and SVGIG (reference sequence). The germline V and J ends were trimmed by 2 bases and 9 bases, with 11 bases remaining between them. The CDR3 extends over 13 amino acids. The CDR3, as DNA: TGTGCCTGGAGTATCGGAGGAGCTTCACCCCTCCACTTT. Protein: CAWSIGGASPLHF. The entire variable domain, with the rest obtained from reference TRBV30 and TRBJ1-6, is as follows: SQTIHQWPATLVQPVGSPLSLECTVEGTSNPNLYWYRQAAGRGLQLLFYSVGIGQISSEVPQNLSASRPQDRQFILSSKKLLLSDSGFYLCAWSIGGASPLHFGNGTRLTVT.

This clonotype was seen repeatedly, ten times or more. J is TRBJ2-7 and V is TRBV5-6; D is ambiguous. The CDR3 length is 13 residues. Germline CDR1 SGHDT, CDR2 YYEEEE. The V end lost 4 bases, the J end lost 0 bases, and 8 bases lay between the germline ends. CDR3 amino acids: CASSQVPSYEQYF. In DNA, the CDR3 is TGTGCCAGCAGCCAGGTACCCTCCTACGAGCAGTACTTC.

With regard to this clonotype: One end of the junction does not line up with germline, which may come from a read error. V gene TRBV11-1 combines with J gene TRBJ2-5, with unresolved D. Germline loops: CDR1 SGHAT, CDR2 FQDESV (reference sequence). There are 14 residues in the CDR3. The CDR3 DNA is TGCGCCAGCAGCTTAGCCATTAGGCAAGAGACCCAATACTTC. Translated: CASSLAIRQETQYF.

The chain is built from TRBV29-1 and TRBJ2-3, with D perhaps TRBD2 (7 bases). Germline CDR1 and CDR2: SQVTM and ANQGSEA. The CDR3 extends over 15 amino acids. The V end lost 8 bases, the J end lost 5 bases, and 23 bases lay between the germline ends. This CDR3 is CSISGGGGFIDTQYF. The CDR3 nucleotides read TGCAGCATTTCAGGCGGGGGCGGCTTCATAGATACGCAGTATTTT.

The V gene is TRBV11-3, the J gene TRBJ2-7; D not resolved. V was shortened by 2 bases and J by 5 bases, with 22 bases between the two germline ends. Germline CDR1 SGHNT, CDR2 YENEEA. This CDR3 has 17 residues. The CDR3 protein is CASSLLGLSLEVNEQYF. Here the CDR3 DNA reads TGTGCCAGCAGCTTATTGGGCCTTAGCTTGGAAGTGAACGAGCAGTACTTC.

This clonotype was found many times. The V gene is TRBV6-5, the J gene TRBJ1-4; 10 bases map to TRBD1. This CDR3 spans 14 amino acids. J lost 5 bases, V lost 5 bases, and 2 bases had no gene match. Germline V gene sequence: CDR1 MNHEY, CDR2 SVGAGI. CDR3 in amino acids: CASSRDRGNEKLFF. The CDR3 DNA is TGTGCCAGCAGTAGGGACAGGGGAAATGAAAAACTGTTTTTT.

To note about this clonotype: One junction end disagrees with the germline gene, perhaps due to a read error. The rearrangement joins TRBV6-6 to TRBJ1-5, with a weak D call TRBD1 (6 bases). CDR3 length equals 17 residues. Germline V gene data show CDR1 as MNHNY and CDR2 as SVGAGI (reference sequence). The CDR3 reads CASSYSSGGGSNQPRHF. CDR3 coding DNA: TGTGCCAGCAGTTACTCGAGCGGGGGCGGGAGCAATCAACCCCGGCATTTT.

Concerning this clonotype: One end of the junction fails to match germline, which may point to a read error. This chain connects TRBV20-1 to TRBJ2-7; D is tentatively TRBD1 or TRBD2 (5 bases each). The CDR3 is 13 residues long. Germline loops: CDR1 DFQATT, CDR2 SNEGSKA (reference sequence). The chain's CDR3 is CSAQGPMAYEQYF. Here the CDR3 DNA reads TGCAGTGCCCAGGGACCAATGGCCTACGAACAGTACTTC.

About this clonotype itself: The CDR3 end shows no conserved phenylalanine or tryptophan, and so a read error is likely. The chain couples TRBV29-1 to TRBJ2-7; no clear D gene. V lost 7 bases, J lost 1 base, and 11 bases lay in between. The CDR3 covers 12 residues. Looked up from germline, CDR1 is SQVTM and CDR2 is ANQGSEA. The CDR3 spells CSDLTASYEQYL. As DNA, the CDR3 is TGCAGCGACCTGACGGCATCCTACGAGCAGTACCTC.

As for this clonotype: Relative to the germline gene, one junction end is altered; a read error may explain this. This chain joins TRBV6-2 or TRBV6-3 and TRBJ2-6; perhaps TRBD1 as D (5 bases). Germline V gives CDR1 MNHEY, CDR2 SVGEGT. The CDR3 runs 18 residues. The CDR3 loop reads CASSDLQARGSGTNVLTF. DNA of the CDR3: TGTGCCAGCAGCGATTTACAGGCCAGAGGCTCTGGGACCAACGTCCTGACTTTC.

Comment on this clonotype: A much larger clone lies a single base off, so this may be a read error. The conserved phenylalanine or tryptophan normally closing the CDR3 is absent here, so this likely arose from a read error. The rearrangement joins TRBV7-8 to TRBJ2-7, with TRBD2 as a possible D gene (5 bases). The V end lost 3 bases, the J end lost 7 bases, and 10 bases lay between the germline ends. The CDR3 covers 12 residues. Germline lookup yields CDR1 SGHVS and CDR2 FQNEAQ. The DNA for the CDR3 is TGTGCCAGCAGCTTCCCGACGGGAGAGCAGTACCTC. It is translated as CASSFPTGEQYL.

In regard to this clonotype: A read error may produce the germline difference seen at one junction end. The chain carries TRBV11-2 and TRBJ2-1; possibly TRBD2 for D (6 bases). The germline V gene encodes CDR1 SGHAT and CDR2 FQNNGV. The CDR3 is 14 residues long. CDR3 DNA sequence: TGTGCCAGCAGATACGGGGGTTCTTACAATGTGCAGTTCTTC. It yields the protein CASRYGGSYNVQFF.

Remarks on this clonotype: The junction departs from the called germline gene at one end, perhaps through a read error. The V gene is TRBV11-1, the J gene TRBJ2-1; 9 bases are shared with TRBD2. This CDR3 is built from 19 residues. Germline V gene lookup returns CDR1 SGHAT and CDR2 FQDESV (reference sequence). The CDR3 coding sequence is TGTGACAGCAGCTTCGCGAGACAGATTTCTAGCGGGGTGGCGCGTGAGCAGTTCTTC. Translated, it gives CDSSFARQISSGVAREQFF. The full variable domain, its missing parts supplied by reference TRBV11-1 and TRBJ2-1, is EAEVAQSPRYKITEKSQAVAFWCDPISGHATLYWYRQILGQGPELLVQFQDESVVDDSQLPKDRFSAERLKGVDSTLKIQPAELGDSAMYLCDSSFARQISSGVAREQFFGPGTRLTVL.

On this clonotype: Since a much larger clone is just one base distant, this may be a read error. The CDR3 here is CASSLVSPGANVLTF. CDR3 bases: TGTGCCAGCAGCTTGGTCAGCCCTGGGGCCAACGTCCTGACTTTC. The J gene is TRBJ2-6, the V gene TRBV5-4; no definite D call. V was shortened by 0 bases and J by 2 bases, with 6 bases between the two germline ends. The CDR3 runs 15 residues. Germline V CDR1 and CDR2: SGHNT, YYREEE (reference sequence).

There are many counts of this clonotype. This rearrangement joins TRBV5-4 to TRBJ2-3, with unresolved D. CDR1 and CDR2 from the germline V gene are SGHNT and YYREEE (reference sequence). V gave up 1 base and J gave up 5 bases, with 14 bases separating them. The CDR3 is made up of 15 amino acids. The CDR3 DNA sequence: TGTGCCAGCAGCTTGAAAGCTGGGAAGCAAGATACGCAGTATTTT. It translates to CASSLKAGKQDTQYF.

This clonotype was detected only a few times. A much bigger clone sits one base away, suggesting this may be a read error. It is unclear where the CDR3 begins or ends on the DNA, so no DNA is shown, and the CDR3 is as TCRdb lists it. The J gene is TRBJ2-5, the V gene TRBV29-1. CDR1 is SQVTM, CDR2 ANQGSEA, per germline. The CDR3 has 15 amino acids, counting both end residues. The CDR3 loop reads CSPQFFAVGAETRYF.

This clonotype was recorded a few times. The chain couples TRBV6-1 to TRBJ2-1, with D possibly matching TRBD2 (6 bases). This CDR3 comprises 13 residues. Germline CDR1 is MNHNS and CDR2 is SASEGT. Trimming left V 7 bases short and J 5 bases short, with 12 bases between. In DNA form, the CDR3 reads TGTGCCAGCAAGTGGGGGGAGGACAATGAGCAGTTCTTC. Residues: CASKWGEDNEQFF.